This TCR beta chain was recorded in a study of cytomegalovirus exposure and HLA in healthy donors. Broader study findings: The CMV antigen specificity of a few CMV-associated chains was confirmed through in vitro analysis. There were 150 to 200 TCR beta chains listed as cytomegalovirus-associated. Most TCR sequences were rare, but some public TCRs occurred in many donors.

Comment on this clone: Its specificity is unknown.

V was cut by 1 base and J by 4 bases, with 8 bases left in between. CDR1 is GTSNPN, CDR2 SVGIG, per germline (reference sequence). The CDR3 runs to 14 residues. Sequenced by immunoSEQ multiplex PCR; TCRdb stores in-frame clones only, minus some. The sample contains some 320,000 clones, 87% of which appear only once. The TCR was taken from a woman younger than 45 in good health and CMV-seropositive. The V gene is TRBV30, the J gene TRBJ2-6; D is unclear. Sample: PBMCs. The CDR3 is CAWSAGLGANVLTF. The CDR3 nucleotides read TGTGCCTGGAGTGCCGGGCTCGGGGCCAACGTCCTGACTTTC.